This T cell receptor (beta chain) was recovered during a study of CD8+ T cells in alopecia areata. Study overall: The authors scored treated patients' severity by affected scalp percentage. Study-wide results and limits: Possibly because of HLA-related factors, TCR sharing was less clear across patients than in mice. Under tofacitinib, fewer expanded CD8+ clones appeared among the top 100 scalp clones. It was lesional scalp, especially alopecia totalis/universalis, that showed higher clonality than normal scalp.

The germline gives CDR1 SQVTM, CDR2 ANQGSEA. V dropped 5 bases and J dropped 6; count of bases not matched to a gene: 24. The CDR3 totals 18 residues. About this clone: What it binds is unknown. At the DNA level, this CDR3 is encoded by other sequences in the same sample as well.

Treatment denoted: oral pan-JAK inhibitor, 5-10 mg twice daily. cDNA prepared by RNA extraction and subsequent reverse transcription served as the template for sequencing. Clones were read by immunoSEQ multiplex PCR, and TCRdb kept only the in-frame ones, dropping some. This sample carries 95,000 to 100,000 clones, 60% of them seen once, and the ten largest clones take over 15%. The sequenced sample was CD8+ T cells sorted from blood, obtained at approximately week 55, from a patient treated with tofacitinib. This sequence joins TRBV29-1 and TRBJ1-2; 7 nucleotides align to TRBD1. This TCR was sampled from a human donor with alopecia areata. Here the CDR3 reads CSVSPNGEGAQPGNGYTF. The CDR3 nucleotides are TGCAGCGTTTCCCCAAATGGTGAGGGGGCGCAACCCGGCAATGGCTACACCTTC.